This passage covers 16 T cell receptor beta chains from one sample sequenced in a study of naive and memory T cell subsets. An equimolar mix of two oligonucleotides served as the beta constant-region primer for TRBC1 and TRBC2. Using its own MiXCR run on the UMI-ligation and nested PCR reads, TCRdb lists one record per CDR3 protein. The sample has about 85,000 distinct CDR3 sequences, about an eighth seen once. The sequenced sample was central memory CD4+ T cells from blood. These receptors originate from a human donor in good health.

The gene calls are TRBV6-2 or TRBV6-3 and TRBJ2-1, with D unresolved. CDR3 length equals 13 residues. Germline V gives CDR1 MNHEY, CDR2 SVGEGT. V was cut by 3 bases and J by 3 bases, with 6 bases left in between. The CDR3 DNA reads as TGTGCCAGCAGTTATAATCTCTACAATGAGCAGTTCTTC. This sequence encodes CASSYNLYNEQFF.

The J gene is TRBJ2-7, the V gene TRBV20-1, with 11 bases that match TRBD2. The CDR3 totals 15 residues. In germline, CDR1 is DFQATT, CDR2 SNEGSKA (reference sequence). Unmatched junction bases numbered 10, after V lost 4 bases and J lost 5 bases. Here the CDR3 DNA reads TGCAGTGCTAAGACTAGCGGGACCACCCGGAACGAGCAGTACTTC. It encodes CSAKTSGTTRNEQYF.

This clonotype was observed a few times. The V call is TRBV27, the J call TRBJ1-6; 11 bases fit TRBD1. CDR1 is MNHEY and CDR2 is SMNVEV in the germline V gene (reference sequence). The CDR3 spans 14 residues. Trimming removed 3 bases from V and 10 bases from J; junction bases left unmatched: 2. The CDR3 spells CASSFGQGASPLHF. For the CDR3, the DNA is TGTGCCAGCAGTTTCGGACAGGGGGCCTCACCCCTCCACTTT.

The rearrangement joins TRBV4-2 to TRBJ2-1; D remains unclear. V dropped 1 base and J dropped 3 bases, with 4 bases sitting between them. Germline V gene data show CDR1 as LGHNA and CDR2 as YNFKEQ. This CDR3 comprises 13 residues. This chain's CDR3 is CASSQGGYNEQFF. The CDR3 nucleotides are TGTGCCAGCAGCCAAGGAGGCTACAATGAGCAGTTCTTC.

This clonotype has a handful of counts. The gene calls are TRBV4-2 and TRBJ2-3, with TRBD2 identical over 16 bases. The CDR3 loop spans 16 amino acids. The germline V gene has CDR1 LGHNA and CDR2 YNFKEQ. V dropped 4 bases and J dropped 4; count of bases not matched to a gene: 2. The CDR3 coding sequence is TGTGCCAGCAGCCTAGGGACTAGCGGGAGGGCAGATACGCAGTATTTT. Residues: CASSLGTSGRADTQYF.

This clonotype was picked up many times. This sequence joins TRBV20-1 and TRBJ2-1, with D perhaps assigned TRBD1 or TRBD2 (5 bases each). Germline lookup yields CDR1 DFQATT and CDR2 SNEGSKA (reference sequence). The V gene lost 6 bases and the J gene lost 3 bases, with 18 bases spanning the gap. The CDR3 loop spans 15 amino acids. Here the CDR3 DNA reads TGCAGTGCCCCGCGGGTTGGGGACGGCTACAATGAGCAGTTCTTC. It specifies CSAPRVGDGYNEQFF.

This clonotype was seen at least ten times. This sequence joins TRBV11-2 and TRBJ1-1; D is undetermined. The CDR3 totals 16 residues. V shed 5 bases and J shed 0 bases, with 16 bases lying between them. From germline, CDR1 is SGHAT and CDR2 FQNNGV. This CDR3 is CASSPWRPAMNTEAFF. CDR3 DNA: TGTGCCAGCAGCCCATGGCGACCGGCAATGAACACTGAAGCTTTCTTT.

At least ten counts were recorded for this clonotype. The rearrangement links TRBV20-1 to TRBJ2-1; the D gene is possibly TRBD2 (6 bases). Germline CDR1 and CDR2: DFQATT and SNEGSKA (reference sequence). The CDR3 has 14 residues. V was trimmed by 8 bases and J by 5 bases, leaving 19 bases between them. CDR3 sequence: CSPSTSRGNNEQFF. The CDR3 region has the DNA TGCAGTCCCAGTACTAGTCGGGGGAACAATGAGCAGTTCTTC.

The chain couples TRBV24-1 to TRBJ1-5; a possible D gene is TRBD1 (6 bases). V was shortened by 4 bases and J by 4 bases, with 13 bases between the two germline ends. This CDR3 region has 15 residues. CDR1 is KGHDR, CDR2 SFDVKD, per germline. The CDR3 reads CATSDPGGANQPQHF. The CDR3 region has the DNA TGTGCCACCAGTGACCCCGGGGGGGCTAATCAGCCCCAGCATTTT.

The chain employs TRBV28 and TRBJ2-3, with no clear D. Germline CDR1 and CDR2: MDHEN and SYDVKM. The CDR3 has 13 residues. CDR3 region: CASYEAGTDTQYF. The CDR3 nucleotides read TGTGCGAGCTACGAGGCTGGCACAGATACGCAGTATTTT.

The rearrangement links TRBV5-1 to TRBJ2-1; D is unresolved. This CDR3 is built from 15 residues. V was clipped by 0 bases and J by 1 base, with 8 bases between them. CDR1 and CDR2 from the germline V gene are SGHRS and YFSETQ. This chain's CDR3 is CASSLAKSSYNEQFF. The DNA for the CDR3 is TGCGCCAGCAGCTTGGCCAAGAGTTCCTACAATGAGCAGTTCTTC.

The sample holds a few counts of this clonotype. V gene TRBV2 combines with J gene TRBJ2-5; 7 bases line up with TRBD1. V lost 8 bases to trimming and J lost 0 bases; unmatched junction nucleotides: 12. The CDR3 contains 16 residues. CDR1 and CDR2 (germline): SNHLY, FYNNEI. The CDR3 DNA reads as TGTGCCAGCGGGACAGACATCTACCAGTACCAAGAGACCCAGTACTTC. It codes for CASGTDIYQYQETQYF. The complete variable domain, with remaining parts taken from reference TRBV2 and TRBJ2-5, reads EPEVTQTPSHQVTQMGQEVILRCVPISNHLYFYWYRQILGQKVEFLVSFYNNEISEKSEIFDDQFSVERPDGSNFTLKIRSTKLEDSAMYFCASGTDIYQYQETQYFGPGTRLLVL.

This clonotype was detected only a few times. The chain uses TRBV25-1 and TRBJ1-3; D remains ambiguous. V was cut by 3 bases and J by 3 bases, with 12 bases left in between. Germline CDR1 reads MGHDK; CDR2 reads SYGVNS. The CDR3 runs to 15 residues. CDR3 nucleotides: TGTGCCAGCAGTGACTGGCAAGGGCGTGGAAACACCATATATTTT. Its translation is CASSDWQGRGNTIYF.

This clonotype was observed at least ten times. This rearrangement joins TRBV7-8 to TRBJ2-3, with D possibly TRBD2 on 6 matching bases. Per the germline V gene, CDR1 is SGHVS and CDR2 is FQNEAQ. The CDR3 spans 20 residues. V was cut by 1 base and J by 0 bases, with 23 bases left in between. The CDR3 here is CASSLEFPAGLTTSTDTQYF. CDR3 nucleotides: TGTGCCAGCAGCTTAGAGTTCCCAGCGGGCCTAACTACTAGCACAGATACGCAGTATTTT.

The gene calls are TRBV7-2 and TRBJ2-7, with a weak D call TRBD1 (6 bases). This CDR3 region has 16 residues. Per the germline V gene, CDR1 is SGHTA and CDR2 is FQGNSA. V lost 2 bases and J 4 bases, leaving 18 bases between the germline ends. CDR3 sequence reads: CASSLSGGLDYYEQYF. The CDR3 coding sequence is TGTGCCAGCAGCTTAAGTGGGGGCCTCGACTATTACGAGCAGTACTTC.

This clonotype was picked up a small number of times. The V and J genes are TRBV20-1 and TRBJ1-2; the D gene is possibly TRBD1 (6 bases). Germline CDR1 is DFQATT and CDR2 is SNEGSKA (reference sequence). V lost 6 bases and J 8 bases, leaving 16 bases between the germline ends. CDR3 length equals 12 residues. The CDR3, as DNA: TGCAGTGCACCCACGAGGGGGAAGGGCTACACCTTC. Translated: CSAPTRGKGYTF.